The present T cell receptor beta chain was sequenced within a study of blood T cell repertoires in COVID-19. Repertoires were generated with immunoSEQ multiplex PCR, while TCRdb's copy carries only in-frame clones and drops some. Of some 49,000 clones in the sample, 83% were seen once. Trimming removed 4 bases from V and 2 bases from J; junction bases left unmatched: 4. The CDR3 spans 15 residues. Germline CDR1 SGHNT, CDR2 YYREEE (reference sequence). The chain combines TRBV5-4 with TRBJ2-7; 12 bases are a match to TRBD2. The clonotype originates from a human donor in a cohort sampled during active COVID-19. The specimen was peripheral blood. The CDR3 DNA is TGTGCCAGCAGCCGTGGACTAGCGGGGACCTACGAGCAGTACTTC. Translating it yields CASSRGLAGTYEQYF.